The 6 T cell receptor beta chains below were found in one sample sequenced in a study of breast tumors, draining lymph nodes, adjacent tissues (dated by TCRdb to the mid-2010s). The lymph node samples were taken from the axillary draining lymph nodes of breast cancer patients. The library was made by multiplex PCR. The sequencer was an Illumina HiSeq 2000. TCRdb reprocessed the public reads (quality trimming at Q25 with fastp, clone calling with MiXCR) and kept in-frame beta chains. Rows are unified per CDR3 protein, each entry keeping the most common DNA and genes. The sample table records fewer than 150,000 distinct CDR3 sequences; roughly 20% of these occur just once. The top ten clones comprise roughly 2.4% of the sample. The specimen sequenced was axillary lymph node tissue. The receptors shown here come from a female donor with breast cancer. Some clones in this sample may be carry-over from other donors' samples.

This clonotype was recorded at least ten times. The rearrangement uses TRBV28 and TRBJ1-2, with 7 nucleotides matching TRBD1. Trimming at V came to 3 bases and at J to 7 bases, leaving 8 bases not matched to a gene. The CDR3 is 14 residues long. In germline, CDR1 is MDHEN, CDR2 SYDVKM. The CDR3 here is CASSFLGGWSGYTF. The CDR3 DNA follows: TGTGCCAGCAGTTTCTTAGGGGGCTGGAGTGGCTACACCTTC.

This clonotype has at least ten counts. This chain links TRBV7-8 with TRBJ1-6, with 8 bases that match TRBD1. The CDR3 has 15 residues. V lost 4 bases to trimming and J lost 7 bases; unmatched junction nucleotides: 6. Germline values: CDR1 SGHVS, CDR2 FQNEAQ. The CDR3 here is CASSSARGRNSPLHF. The CDR3 DNA reads as TGTGCCAGCAGCTCCGCCAGGGGGCGAAATTCACCCCTCCACTTT.

On this clonotype: An end of the junction differs from the germline gene, which may be a read error. This rearrangement joins TRBV2 to TRBJ1-5; D perhaps matches TRBD1 (6 bases). The CDR3 sequence is 17 residues long. Germline CDR1 reads SNHLY; CDR2 reads FYNNEI. The DNA for the CDR3 is TGTGCCAGCAGTGAATGGGGGCCGGTCGGGGGCAATCAGTCCCAGCATTTT. This translates into CASSEWGPVGGNQSQHF.

This clonotype was found many times. The V call is TRBV5-5, the J call TRBJ2-7, with TRBD1 matching 7 bases. CDR1 and CDR2 (germline): SGHKS, YYEKEE (reference sequence). The J segment lost 3 bases and the V segment lost 4 bases, leaving 7 bases of the junction unmatched. This CDR3 is 14 amino acids long. CDR3 nucleotide sequence: TGTGCCAGCAGCCCAGGGGGAGCCTACTACGAGCAGTACTTC. Protein: CASSPGGAYYEQYF.

This clonotype was detected ten times or more. The rearrangement joins TRBV27 to TRBJ1-5; D unclear. Trimming stripped 6 bases from V and 0 bases from J, with 12 bases between. The CDR3 runs to 15 residues. Per germline, CDR1 MNHEY and CDR2 SMNVEV (reference sequence). CDR3 region: CASRFTRFSNQPQHF. The DNA of the CDR3 is TGTGCCAGCAGATTCACTCGCTTTAGCAATCAGCCCCAGCATTTT.

This clonotype was detected many times. The V call is TRBV27, the J call TRBJ1-6, with D tentatively TRBD1 (5 bases). Looked up from germline, CDR1 is MNHEY and CDR2 is SMNVEV (reference sequence). V lost 6 bases and J 7 bases, leaving 13 bases between the germline ends. CDR3 length: 14 amino acids. The CDR3 spells CASSLRRGNSPLHF. In DNA form, the CDR3 reads TGTGCCAGCAGCCTACGACGGGGGAATTCACCCCTCCACTTT.